The 27 T cell receptor beta chains in this list originate from one sample, sequenced in a study of blood T cell repertoires in COVID-19. The assay was immunoSEQ multiplex PCR, and TCRdb's table has in-frame clones only and misses some. The sample includes fewer than 30,000 clones, around 86% seen only once; the top ten take roughly a quarter. Material for sequencing was peripheral blood. These receptors all stem from a human donor in a cohort sampled during active COVID-19.

The gene calls are TRBV11-3 and TRBJ2-2, with TRBD1 as a possible D gene (5 bases). V lost 3 bases and J 4 bases, leaving 9 bases between the germline ends. This CDR3 spans 14 amino acids. Germline V gene data show CDR1 as SGHNT and CDR2 as YENEEA. The chain's CDR3 is CASSFLRGTGELFF. For the CDR3, the DNA is TGTGCCAGCAGCTTTTTAAGGGGCACCGGGGAGCTGTTTTTT.

The chain recombines TRBV7-2 with TRBJ2-1; D gene ambiguous. CDR3 length equals 14 residues. Trimming cost V 4 bases and J 2 bases, with 9 bases left between them. The germline CDR1 and CDR2 sequences are SGHTA and FQGNSA. The CDR3, as DNA: TGTGCCAGCAGCTCCTCCACTACCTACAATGAGCAGTTCTTC. Its translation: CASSSSTTYNEQFF.

V and J are TRBV11-2 and TRBJ1-1; D is unclear. V gave up 5 bases and J gave up 11 bases, with 12 bases separating them. CDR3 length: 11 amino acids. CDR1 SGHAT and CDR2 FQNNGV come from the germline V gene. The CDR3 region has the DNA TGTGCCAGCAGCCCGGGAACGTGGGCTTTCTTT. This encodes CASSPGTWAFF.

This clone occurred once. The V gene is TRBV2, the J gene TRBJ2-2; 9 bases are shared with TRBD1. The V gene end was trimmed by 7 bases and the J gene end by 5 bases; junction bases not matched to a gene: 5. The germline V gene encodes CDR1 SNHLY and CDR2 FYNNEI. The CDR3 totals 14 residues. This CDR3 is CASNRGLRTGELFF. Written as DNA, the CDR3 is TGTGCCAGCAACAGGGGGCTACGGACCGGGGAGCTGTTTTTT.

The table lists this clone with a count of one. V usage is TRBV18 and J usage is TRBJ2-1; 16 bases are shared with TRBD2. Losses at the gene ends were 5 bases for V and 6 bases for J; bases not matched to a gene: 4. CDR1 is KGHSH and CDR2 is LQKENI in the germline V gene. This CDR3 is 16 amino acids long. In DNA form, the CDR3 reads TGTGCCAGCTCATCGGGACTAGCGGGGGGGCCCAATGAGCAGTTCTTC. This sequence encodes CASSSGLAGGPNEQFF.

This clone was observed once. The chain couples TRBV6-2 or TRBV6-3 to TRBJ1-1, with TRBD1 identical over 7 bases. V was clipped by 4 bases and J by 7 bases; unmatched bases: 6. The CDR3 extends over 13 amino acids. Germline lookup yields CDR1 MNHEY and CDR2 SVGEGT. The CDR3 sequence is CASSWTGPVEAFF. CDR3 nucleotide sequence: TGTGCCAGCAGTTGGACAGGTCCAGTTGAAGCTTTCTTT.

The V call is TRBV28, the J call TRBJ1-5; 8 nucleotides line up with TRBD1. The CDR3 is made up of 16 amino acids. V was pared by 3 bases and J by 4 bases, with 8 bases of the junction left unmatched. Germline assignment: CDR1 MDHEN and CDR2 SYDVKM. The CDR3 loop is CASSFSGTGDNQPQHF. The CDR3 bases are TGTGCCAGCAGTTTTTCCGGGACAGGAGATAATCAGCCCCAGCATTTT.

This chain joins TRBV5-1 and TRBJ1-1; D perhaps matches TRBD1 (5 bases). Germline V gives CDR1 SGHRS, CDR2 YFSETQ. V lost 1 base and J 1 base, leaving 11 bases between the germline ends. The CDR3 is made up of 15 amino acids. The CDR3 region has the DNA TGCGCCAGCAGCTTGTTCGCAGGGCCGAACACTGAAGCTTTCTTT. Translation: CASSLFAGPNTEAFF.

This clone was detected only once. V gene TRBV6-1 combines with J gene TRBJ1-6; 9 nucleotides line up with TRBD1. J lost 9 bases, V lost 3 bases, and 12 bases had no gene match. The CDR3 is 17 residues long. CDR1 and CDR2 (germline): MNHNS, SASEGT. CDR3 coding DNA: TGTGCCAGCAGTGATCCGGGACAGGGCGCGGGTAGTTCACCCCTCCACTTT. It translates to CASSDPGQGAGSSPLHF.

This clone was detected only once. J is TRBJ1-2 and V is TRBV19; possibly TRBD1 for D (6 bases). This CDR3 is 12 amino acids long. Germline-derived CDR1 and CDR2 are LNHDA and SQIVND (reference sequence). V was pared by 5 bases and J by 5 bases, with 9 bases between. In DNA, the CDR3 is TGTGCCAGTAGTTCACAGGGTTATGGCTACACCTTC. It codes for CASSSQGYGYTF.

The V and J genes are TRBV5-1 and TRBJ2-1; 14 bases are shared with TRBD2. The CDR3 contains 16 residues. The germline gives CDR1 SGHRS, CDR2 YFSETQ. With 4 bases clipped from V and 5 bases from J, the junction kept 5 bases outside the gene matches. CDR3 DNA sequence: TGCGCCAGCAGCGGTGGGACTAGCGGGGGTAACAATGAGCAGTTCTTC. Protein: CASSGGTSGGNNEQFF. The full variable domain, rest sourced from reference TRBV5-1 and TRBJ2-1, is KAGVTQTPRYLIKTRGQQVTLSCSPISGHRSVSWYQQTPGQGLQFLFEYFSETQRNKGNFPGRFSGRQFSNSRSEMNVSTLELGDSALYLCASSGGTSGGNNEQFFGPGTRLTVL.

This chain links TRBV6-2 or TRBV6-3 with TRBJ1-5; 7 nucleotides match TRBD1. Trimming removed 5 bases from V and 4 bases from J; junction bases left unmatched: 2. In germline, CDR1 is MNHEY, CDR2 SVGEGT. This CDR3 has 13 amino acids. The DNA of the CDR3 is TGTGCCAGCAGTCAACAGGGGAATCAGCCCCAGCATTTT. This translates into CASSQQGNQPQHF.

The chain uses TRBV27 and TRBJ1-5, with D perhaps matching TRBD1 (5 bases). The CDR3 spans 13 residues. In germline, CDR1 is MNHEY, CDR2 SMNVEV (reference sequence). With 3 bases removed from V and 6 bases from J, the gap between germline ends came to 9 bases. The CDR3 DNA reads TGTGCCAGCAGTTTGGGGCAGGGTCAGCCCCAGCATTTT. It is translated as CASSLGQGQPQHF.

CDR3 in DNA: TGTGCCAGCAGTTACTCGCCACAGGGGTTTAATGAGCAGTTCTTC. Translating it yields CASSYSPQGFNEQFF. V is TRBV6-5 and J is TRBJ2-1; TRBD1 matches 7 bases. CDR1 and CDR2 (germline): MNHEY, SVGAGI. The CDR3 is 15 amino acids. Trimming took 0 bases from V and 7 from J; bases not matched to a gene: 6.

The chain is built from TRBV9 and TRBJ2-7; no clear D gene. CDR1 and CDR2 (germline): SGDLS, YYNGEE. This CDR3 is built from 13 residues. Trimming removed 2 bases from V and 0 bases from J, with 6 bases in between. CDR3 DNA sequence: TGTGCCAGCAGCGTGGGCACCTCCTACGAGCAGTACTTC. Protein product: CASSVGTSYEQYF.

The V and J genes are TRBV7-9 and TRBJ1-5; 8 nucleotides align to TRBD1. The CDR3 sequence is 15 residues long. V gave up 4 bases and J gave up 3 bases; unmatched junction bases: 5. The germline V gene has CDR1 SEHNR and CDR2 FQNEAQ (reference sequence). The CDR3 loop reads CASSSSDRVNQPQHF. The CDR3 DNA is TGTGCCAGCAGCTCCTCGGACAGGGTCAATCAGCCCCAGCATTTT.

The chain recombines TRBV7-8 with TRBJ2-1, with no clear D. The germline V and J ends were trimmed by 3 bases and 6 bases, with 3 bases remaining between them. The CDR3 length is 11 residues. The germline gives CDR1 SGHVS, CDR2 FQNEAQ. In DNA, the CDR3 is TGTGCCAGCAGCTTTAGCAATGAGCAGTTCTTC. It codes for CASSFSNEQFF.

The chain recombines TRBV7-2 with TRBJ1-5, with a weak D call TRBD1 (5 bases). This CDR3 region has 15 residues. Germline lookup yields CDR1 SGHTA and CDR2 FQGNSA. The V end lost 5 bases, the J end lost 0 bases, and 11 bases lay between the germline ends. The CDR3 spells CASSPDSISNQPQHF. DNA of the CDR3: TGTGCCAGCAGCCCTGACAGCATTAGCAATCAGCCCCAGCATTTT. The variable domain in full, completed from reference TRBV7-2 and TRBJ1-5, reads GAGVSQSPSNKVTEKGKDVELRCDPISGHTALYWYRQSLGQGLEFLIYFQGNSAPDKSGLPSDRFSAERTGGSVSTLTIQRTQQEDSAVYLCASSPDSISNQPQHFGDGTRLSIL.

The chain is built from TRBV5-1 and TRBJ1-1, with D unresolved. The CDR3 is 13 residues long. Germline-derived CDR1 and CDR2 are SGHRS and YFSETQ. V shed 4 bases and J shed 3 bases, with 10 bases lying between them. For the CDR3, the DNA is TGCGCCAGCAGCCTAGAGGATTACACTGAAGCTTTCTTT. This gives the protein CASSLEDYTEAFF. Full variable domain (remainder filled in from reference TRBV5-1 and TRBJ1-1): KAGVTQTPRYLIKTRGQQVTLSCSPISGHRSVSWYQQTPGQGLQFLFEYFSETQRNKGNFPGRFSGRQFSNSRSEMNVSTLELGDSALYLCASSLEDYTEAFFGQGTRLTVV.

This chain uses TRBV2 with TRBJ1-1; no definite D call. The CDR3 extends over 15 amino acids. Germline values: CDR1 SNHLY, CDR2 FYNNEI. V was cut by 11 bases and J by 0 bases, with 19 bases left in between. CDR3 in DNA: TGTGCCGGGCTGATGAGCAGGTCCATGAACACTGAAGCTTTCTTT. The encoded protein is CAGLMSRSMNTEAFF.

The V and J genes are TRBV27 and TRBJ2-7; the D gene is possibly TRBD1 (7 bases). The germline gives CDR1 MNHEY, CDR2 SMNVEV (reference sequence). Trimming pared 6 bases from V and 9 bases from J, leaving 12 bases between. The CDR3 is 11 amino acids. In DNA form, the CDR3 reads TGTGCCAGCAGCTCAGGGGGGCGGCAGTACTTC. This sequence encodes CASSSGGRQYF.

The chain employs TRBV11-2 and TRBJ2-7; 13 bases line up with TRBD2. The ends lost 0 bases at V and 2 bases at J; junction bases unmatched: 1. Per germline, CDR1 SGHAT and CDR2 FQNNGV. The CDR3 sequence is 16 residues long. Here the CDR3 DNA reads TGTGCCAGCAGCTTAGAGGGGACTAGCGGGACCTACGAGCAGTACTTC. This sequence encodes CASSLEGTSGTYEQYF.

J is TRBJ2-7 and V is TRBV27; tentative D call: TRBD2 (5 bases). CDR1 is MNHEY and CDR2 is SMNVEV in the germline V gene (reference sequence). The length of the CDR3 is 14 residues. Trimming stripped 3 bases from V and 0 bases from J, with 9 bases between. This CDR3 reads CASSFRGSSYEQYF. DNA of the CDR3: TGTGCCAGCAGTTTCCGGGGAAGCTCCTACGAGCAGTACTTC.

This chain uses TRBV30 with TRBJ2-3; no definite D call. The CDR3 has 15 residues. V lost 1 base and J lost 6, with 17 bases in between. Germline V lookup: CDR1 GTSNPN, CDR2 SVGIG (reference sequence). CDR3 DNA: TGTGCCTGGAGTGCGGTAGATTTTAACCGGGATACGCAGTATTTT. Translation gives CAWSAVDFNRDTQYF.

This clone was recorded once. J is TRBJ2-3 and V is TRBV6-5; perhaps TRBD2 as D (7 bases). Germline V gene lookup returns CDR1 MNHEY and CDR2 SVGAGI. This CDR3 is 14 amino acids long. V lost 7 bases and J 7 bases, leaving 18 bases between the germline ends. The CDR3 DNA reads TGTGCCAGCACAAGAGGGGGGGCTTTCAATACGCAGTATTTT. As protein: CASTRGGAFNTQYF.

The rearrangement joins TRBV5-4 to TRBJ2-3; TRBD1 might be the D (6 bases). Trimming left V 3 bases short and J 0 bases short, with 11 bases between. This CDR3 comprises 15 residues. Germline CDR1 SGHNT, CDR2 YYREEE (reference sequence). DNA of the CDR3: TGTGCCAGCAGCTCGGTTGACAGGAGCACAGATACGCAGTATTTT. It encodes CASSSVDRSTDTQYF.

The V and J genes are TRBV4-2 and TRBJ2-3; 10 bases fit TRBD2. Germline lookup yields CDR1 LGHNA and CDR2 YNFKEQ. V lost 6 bases to trimming and J lost 8 bases; unmatched junction nucleotides: 14. CDR3 length equals 16 residues. The CDR3 spells CASRETGLAPSSTQYF. CDR3 nucleotides: TGTGCCAGCAGAGAAACGGGACTAGCGCCCTCCAGTACGCAGTATTTT.